A single sample is the source of the 13 T cell receptor beta chains below, sequenced in a study of T-cell reconstitution after alpha-beta-depleted transplantation in children. A TCRbeta library incorporating unique molecular identifiers was prepared. Using its own MiXCR run on the PCR reads, TCRdb lists one record per CDR3 protein. The sample consists of around 800,000 distinct CDR3 sequences, about 16% of them appearing once. Here the sequenced sample was PBMCs, mostly from graft donor cells, taken 360 days after TCRalphabeta/CD19-depleted stem cell transplant. Source of these receptors: a male patient between 10 and 17 years old who had a stem cell transplant for acute lymphoblastic leukemia, so the T cells may come from the graft donor.

This clonotype occurred a few times. V is TRBV5-6 and J is TRBJ2-2; TRBD2 matches 7 bases. Germline V gene lookup returns CDR1 SGHDT and CDR2 YYEEEE. V lost 0 bases to trimming and J lost 3 bases; unmatched junction nucleotides: 8. This CDR3 region has 17 residues. The CDR3 here is CASSLASGGPYTGELFF. CDR3 nucleotide sequence: TGTGCCAGCAGCTTGGCCTCGGGAGGCCCATACACCGGGGAGCTGTTTTTT. The full variable domain, in which reference TRBV5-6 and TRBJ2-2 provide the parts outside the CDR3, is DAGVTQSPTHLIKTRGQQVTLRCSPKSGHDTVSWYQQALGQGPQFIFQYYEEEERQRGNFPDRFSGHQFPNYSSELNVNALLLGDSALYLCASSLASGGPYTGELFFGEGSRLTVL.

This clonotype turned up a few times. The V gene is TRBV12-3 or TRBV12-4, the J gene TRBJ2-5, with 7 positions matching TRBD1. The CDR3 covers 14 residues. The junction had 4 bases not matched to a gene; V was cut back by 5 bases and J by 1 base. CDR3 sequence reads: CASSGTESQETQYF. The CDR3 bases are TGTGCCAGCAGTGGGACAGAAAGCCAAGAGACCCAGTACTTC.

At least ten counts were recorded for this clonotype. The V call is TRBV5-1, the J call TRBJ2-4; D is possibly TRBD1 or TRBD2 (5 bases each). The germline CDR1 and CDR2 sequences are SGHRS and YFSETQ. Trimming shortened V by 4 bases and J by 6 bases, and 17 bases separated the two germline ends. The CDR3 is made up of 15 amino acids. The CDR3 DNA follows: TGCGCCAGCAGCCCACAATGGGGGATGGGAAACATTCAGTACTTC. This codes for CASSPQWGMGNIQYF.

This clonotype was counted between two and nine times. J is TRBJ1-6 and V is TRBV10-3, with unresolved D. CDR1 and CDR2 (germline): ENHRY, SYGVKD. Trimming left V 2 bases short and J 0 bases short, with 11 bases between. This CDR3 contains 17 residues. CDR3 loop: CAISESPGSSYNSPLHF. In nucleotides, the CDR3 is TGTGCCATCAGTGAGAGCCCCGGGAGCTCCTATAATTCACCCCTCCACTTT.

This clonotype was seen a few times. The chain uses TRBV20-1 and TRBJ2-4; D ambiguous. Trimming removed 6 bases at V and 3 bases at J, with 12 bases between. Germline V CDR1 and CDR2: DFQATT, SNEGSKA (reference sequence). CDR3 length: 13 residues. The CDR3 region has the DNA TGCAGTGCGAGCGCCGGGTACAAAAACATTCAGTACTTC. Amino acids: CSASAGYKNIQYF.

The CDR3 nucleotides read TGTGCCAGCAGTGTCCACAGCGATCGCTCCTACGAGCAGTACTTC. This sequence encodes CASSVHSDRSYEQYF. V is TRBV6-1 and J is TRBJ2-7, with unresolved D. V was pared by 4 bases and J by 0 bases, with 13 bases between. The germline CDR1 and CDR2 sequences are MNHNS and SASEGT. The CDR3 runs to 15 residues.

There are a few counts of this clonotype. CDR3 sequence (DNA): TGTGCCAGCAGCTTAGGGGCGGGCGGGAAAGAGACCCAGTACTTC. Translated: CASSLGAGGKETQYF. The chain is built from TRBV7-2 and TRBJ2-5; D perhaps matches TRBD2 (6 bases). There are 15 residues in the CDR3. V shed 1 base and J shed 3 bases, with 12 bases lying between them. Germline V lookup: CDR1 SGHTA, CDR2 FQGNSA.

The rearrangement joins TRBV12-3 or TRBV12-4 to TRBJ2-2; 7 nucleotides agree with TRBD2. CDR3 length: 14 amino acids. J lost 12 bases, V lost 5 bases, and 12 bases had no gene match. The CDR3 DNA follows: TGTGCCAGCAGTCCCCGGGACTACCGAGGCCAGCTGTTTTTT. It is translated as CASSPRDYRGQLFF.

This clonotype was seen repeatedly, ten times or more. The CDR3 bases are TGTGCCAGCAGCCTACCTGGGACAGGGGGACAAGCAGATACGCAGTATTTT. It codes for CASSLPGTGGQADTQYF. This chain uses TRBV5-5 with TRBJ2-3, with 11 nucleotides matching TRBD1. Germline CDR1 reads SGHKS; CDR2 reads YYEKEE (reference sequence). The J segment lost 4 bases and the V segment lost 4 bases, leaving 11 bases of the junction unmatched. The CDR3 runs 17 residues.

The genes are TRBV7-3 and TRBJ2-1, with D unresolved. The CDR3 totals 16 residues. Germline V lookup: CDR1 SGHTA, CDR2 FQGTGA. The ends were cut back, 5 bases at V and 2 bases at J, with 16 bases in the middle. In DNA form, the CDR3 reads TGTGCCAGCAGCCCTGTTTTGACCGCAGCCTACAATGAGCAGTTCTTC. Encoded protein: CASSPVLTAAYNEQFF.

The gene calls are TRBV29-1 and TRBJ2-2; D gene unclear. CDR1 is SQVTM and CDR2 is ANQGSEA in the germline V gene. Trimming removed 7 bases at V and 4 bases at J, with 16 bases between. The CDR3 covers 14 residues. The CDR3 loop reads CSGDVGKGTGELFF. The CDR3 DNA reads as TGCAGCGGAGACGTAGGGAAGGGCACCGGGGAGCTGTTTTTT.

This clonotype has a handful of counts. The rearrangement uses TRBV20-1 and TRBJ2-7, with TRBD1 identical over 10 bases. The junction had 16 bases not matched to a gene; V was cut back by 5 bases and J by 0 bases. The CDR3 has 18 residues. The germline gives CDR1 DFQATT, CDR2 SNEGSKA (reference sequence). The CDR3 loop is CSAERGQGLWWTSYEQYF. The CDR3 nucleotides read TGCAGTGCTGAGCGGGGACAGGGGCTCTGGTGGACCTCCTACGAGCAGTACTTC.

The sample holds a few counts of this clonotype. The chain has TRBV7-8 and TRBJ2-7; 9 bases line up with TRBD1. The CDR3 spans 14 residues. The V and J ends lost 5 bases and 3 bases, in that order; junction bases with no gene match: 5. The germline V gene has CDR1 SGHVS and CDR2 FQNEAQ. CDR3 coding DNA: TGTGCCAGCAGCGTGGACAGGGGAGGCTACGAGCAGTACTTC. This codes for CASSVDRGGYEQYF.